This is a list of T cell receptor beta chains from one sample in a study of blood T cell repertoires in COVID-19. TCRdb's copy holds only in-frame clones and misses some; the assay was immunoSEQ multiplex PCR. Here the sample spans some 150,000 clones, 86% being singletons. The sample taken for sequencing was peripheral blood. These receptors were obtained from a man between 65 and 79 years old with acute or convalescent COVID-19. Both conserved end residues are part of each CDR3. A D gene is named only where the DNA matches it firmly. A row's size may be missing; if present it is once, few, many or a size class.

v_gene,j_gene,abundance,len,d_gene,CDR3nt,CDR3aa
TRBV5-1,TRBJ1-2,NA,12,NA,TGCGCCAGCAGCTTGGACAGCTATGGCTACACCTTC,CASSLDSYGYTF
TRBV5-5,TRBJ1-2,NA,15,NA,TGTGCCAGCAGCTTGGCGGGGGACTGGGCCTATGGCTACACCTTC,CASSLAGDWAYGYTF
TRBV2,TRBJ1-1,once,13,NA,TGTGCCAGCAGTGCGGAGGGAAACACTGAAGCTTTCTTT,CASSAEGNTEAFF
TRBV7-6,TRBJ2-5,NA,16,NA,TGTGCCAGCAGCTTAGTGGGAAGAGGGCCTTTAGAGACCCAGTACTTC,CASSLVGRGPLETQYF
TRBV2,TRBJ1-1,NA,13,NA,TGTGCCAGCAGCGGCGACAGGAACACTGAAGCTTTCTTT,CASSGDRNTEAFF
TRBV9,TRBJ1-1,NA,15,NA,TGTGCCAGCAGCGTAGCGCAGGGGACGTGGACTGAAGCTTTCTTT,CASSVAQGTWTEAFF
TRBV2,TRBJ1-6,NA,13,NA,TGTGCCAGCAGACAGGACGGTATCGTGGCCCTCCACTTT,CASRQDGIVALHF
TRBV5-1,TRBJ2-2,NA,17,TRBD2,TGCGCCAGCAGCCCCTTCCTAGCGGGAGGGGACACCGGGGAGCTGTTTTTT,CASSPFLAGGDTGELFF
TRBV7-8,TRBJ1-5,once,15,NA,TGTGCCAGCAGCTTTTGGGAGTTATCAACTCAGCCCCAGCATTTT,CASSFWELSTQPQHF
TRBV5-1,TRBJ1-2,NA,14,TRBD1,TGCGCCAGCAGCCCAGCAGGGGGCAGATATGGCTACACCTTC,CASSPAGGRYGYTF
TRBV2,TRBJ1-5,NA,13,TRBD1,TGTGCCAGCAGCCCGGACAGGGCTCAGCCCCAGCATTTT,CASSPDRAQPQHF
TRBV7-6,TRBJ2-2,NA,18,TRBD2,TGTGCCAGCAGCCCACAGCTTAGCGGGGGGGCTAACACCGGGGAGCTGTTTTTT,CASSPQLSGGANTGELFF
TRBV29-1,TRBJ2-3,NA,14,TRBD1,TGCAGCGTTCGGCCGGGACAGGCAGTAGATACGCAGTATTTT,CSVRPGQAVDTQYF
TRBV6-6,TRBJ2-7,NA,14,TRBD2,TGTGCCAGCGCGAGCGGGGGGAATCCCTACGAGCAGTACTTC,CASASGGNPYEQYF
TRBV2,TRBJ1-1,NA,13,NA,TGTGCCAGCAGTGAGTCCCGGAGCACTGAAGCTTTCTTT,CASSESRSTEAFF
TRBV10-3,TRBJ2-6,NA,17,NA,TGTGCCATCAGTGAGTCTGGTTCGGTTCGTGGGGCCAACGTCCTGACTTTC,CAISESGSVRGANVLTF
TRBV6-5,TRBJ1-2,NA,14,NA,TGTGCCAGCAGTTACTCTCCAGGGGCTAATGGCTACACCTTC,CASSYSPGANGYTF
TRBV5-1,TRBJ1-3,few,15,NA,TGCGCCAGCAGCTTTACAGGGTCCTCTGGAAACACCATATATTTT,CASSFTGSSGNTIYF
TRBV6-6,TRBJ1-6,NA,15,NA,TGTGCCAGCAGTTACGAGGCAGTCCTTAATTCACCCCTCCACTTT,CASSYEAVLNSPLHF
TRBV11-2,TRBJ2-7,few,15,TRBD1,TGTGCCAGCAGCTCGAACTCCGGGACAGGGAACGAGCAGTACTTC,CASSSNSGTGNEQYF
TRBV7-7,TRBJ2-7,few,13,TRBD1,TGTGCCAGCAGCTTTGACAGGGACCACGAGCAGTACTTC,CASSFDRDHEQYF
TRBV7-2,TRBJ2-7,NA,14,TRBD1,TGTGCCAGCAGCTATAGGACAGGGGATTACGAGCAGTACTTC,CASSYRTGDYEQYF
TRBV4-3,TRBJ1-4,NA,14,NA,TGCGCCAGCAGCCAATCCTCAACTAATGAAAAACTGTTTTTT,CASSQSSTNEKLFF
TRBV6-5,TRBJ2-7,NA,13,NA,TGTGCCAGCAGCCATAGGGGTACCTACGAGCAGTACTTC,CASSHRGTYEQYF
TRBV2,TRBJ1-5,NA,15,NA,TGTGCCAGCAGTGCCGACAGATGGGGCAATCAGCCCCAGCATTTT,CASSADRWGNQPQHF
TRBV6-5,TRBJ1-5,NA,13,TRBD1,TGTGCCAGCCGGGACAGGACATATCAGCCCCAGCATTTT,CASRDRTYQPQHF
TRBV11-2,TRBJ1-1,few,13,NA,TGTGCCAGCAGCCTACAGAGAAACACTGAAGCTTTCTTT,CASSLQRNTEAFF
TRBV6-2/TRBV6-3,TRBJ2-2,NA,16,TRBD1,TGTGCCAGCAGTTACCCCGGGACAGGAGCGGCCGGGGAGCTGTTTTTT,CASSYPGTGAAGELFF
TRBV9,TRBJ1-3,NA,13,TRBD1,TGTGCCAGCAGCCGTGACAGGGTGGACACCATATATTTT,CASSRDRVDTIYF
TRBV14,TRBJ2-7,NA,13,NA,TGTGCCAGCAGCCAATGGCAGGGCTACGAGCAGTACTTC,CASSQWQGYEQYF
TRBV7-9,TRBJ2-5,NA,14,NA,TGTGCCAGCAGCTTAGCGCGGGGGCCGGAGACCCAGTACTTC,CASSLARGPETQYF
TRBV11-2,TRBJ1-1,NA,12,NA,TGTGCCAGCACCCTACAGGGCGCTGAAGCTTTCTTT,CASTLQGAEAFF
TRBV28,TRBJ1-6,NA,14,NA,TGTGCCAGCAGCCCCGGACAGCTCAATTCACCCCTCCACTTT,CASSPGQLNSPLHF
TRBV3-1/TRBV3-2,TRBJ1-2,NA,14,TRBD1,TGTGCCAGCAGCCAACGGACAGGGATCTATGGCTACACCTTC,CASSQRTGIYGYTF
TRBV4-2,TRBJ2-3,NA,12,NA,TGTGCCAGCAGCCCGGGACTTTATACGCAGTATTTT,CASSPGLYTQYF
TRBV7-2,TRBJ2-1,NA,15,NA,TGTGCCAGCAGCCCCCCCAGCGGGTTATACAATGAGCAGTTCTTC,CASSPPSGLYNEQFF
TRBV12-5,TRBJ1-6,once,14,NA,TGTGCTAGTGGTTCAGGGTTCTATAATTCACCCCTCCACTTT,CASGSGFYNSPLHF
TRBV3-1/TRBV3-2,TRBJ2-7,NA,15,TRBD2,TGTGCCAGCAGCCAAACTCTAGCGGGAGGGTTCGAGCAGTACTTC,CASSQTLAGGFEQYF
TRBV5-1,TRBJ1-6,NA,13,TRBD1,TGCGCCAGCAGCTCTCGGGGACAGTCACCCCTCCACTTT,CASSSRGQSPLHF
TRBV5-8,TRBJ1-6,NA,14,NA,TGTGCCAGCAGCTTGCCCCCCGGCGGTTCACCCCTCCACTTT,CASSLPPGGSPLHF
TRBV19,TRBJ1-1,NA,15,NA,TGTGCCAGTAGTAGACACAGGGTTGAGAACACTGAAGCTTTCTTT,CASSRHRVENTEAFF
TRBV27,TRBJ1-2,NA,11,NA,TGTGCCAGCACCGTCTCAACAGGCTACACCTTC,CASTVSTGYTF
TRBV7-2,TRBJ2-5,NA,15,TRBD2,TGTGCCAGCAGGCCCGGGACTAGCGGGCGGGACGACCAGTACTTC,CASRPGTSGRDDQYF
TRBV27,TRBJ1-2,once,15,NA,TGTGCCAGCAGTTTAAAAATTGAGGGAAGCTATGGCTACACCTTC,CASSLKIEGSYGYTF
TRBV7-8,TRBJ1-2,NA,14,TRBD1,TGTGCCAGCAGCCCAGGGACAGGGCCCTATGGCTACACCTTC,CASSPGTGPYGYTF
TRBV5-6,TRBJ2-5,NA,13,NA,TGTGCCAGCAGCGCCGGGTTCCAAGAGACCCAGTACTTC,CASSAGFQETQYF
TRBV28,TRBJ2-7,NA,15,TRBD2,TGTGCCAGCAGACTAGCGGGAGGGAGCCCCTACGAGCAGTACTTC,CASRLAGGSPYEQYF
TRBV7-8,TRBJ2-7,once,14,TRBD1,TGTGCCAGCAGCCAGGACAGGGTATACTACGAGCAGTACTTC,CASSQDRVYYEQYF
TRBV11-2,TRBJ1-6,once,14,NA,TGTGCCAGCAGCTCACTACAATTTAATTCACCCCTCCACTTT,CASSSLQFNSPLHF
TRBV20-1,TRBJ2-7,NA,20,TRBD2,TGCAGTGCTAGTGCAGGTCGCGGACTAGCGGGGGGGGGTTACGCCTACGAGCAGTACTTC,CSASAGRGLAGGGYAYEQYF